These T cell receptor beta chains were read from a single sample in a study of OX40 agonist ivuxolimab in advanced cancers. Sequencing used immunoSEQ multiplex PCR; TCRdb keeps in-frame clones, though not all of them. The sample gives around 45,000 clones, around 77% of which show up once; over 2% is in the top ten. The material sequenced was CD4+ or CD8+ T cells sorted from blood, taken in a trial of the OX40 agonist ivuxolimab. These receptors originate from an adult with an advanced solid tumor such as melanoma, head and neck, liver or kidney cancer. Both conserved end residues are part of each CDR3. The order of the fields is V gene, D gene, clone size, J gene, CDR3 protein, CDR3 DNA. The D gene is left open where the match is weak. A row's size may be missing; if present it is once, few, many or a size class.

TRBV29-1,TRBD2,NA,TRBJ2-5,CSARTSRETQYF,TGCAGCGCCAGGACTAGCAGAGAGACCCAGTACTTC
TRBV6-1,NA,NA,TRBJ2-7,CASLGVDEQYF,TGTGCCAGCCTTGGGGTCGACGAGCAGTACTTC
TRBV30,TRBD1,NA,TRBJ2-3,CAWATGGTSTDTQYF,TGTGCCTGGGCAACAGGGGGTACTAGCACAGATACGCAGTATTTT
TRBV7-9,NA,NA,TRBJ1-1,CASSWARGRGTEAFF,TGTGCCAGCAGCTGGGCCAGGGGCAGGGGCACTGAAGCTTTCTTT
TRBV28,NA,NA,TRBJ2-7,CASSQQPFYEQYF,TGTGCCAGCAGCCAACAACCATTCTACGAGCAGTACTTC
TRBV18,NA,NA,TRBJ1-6,CASSPSGLHNSPLHF,TGTGCCAGCTCACCATCGGGGCTCCATAATTCACCCCTCCACTTT
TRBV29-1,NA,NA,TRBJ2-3,CSASGTPFTDTQYF,TGCAGCGCCTCCGGGACGCCGTTCACAGATACGCAGTATTTT
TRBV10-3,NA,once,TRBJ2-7,CAISLSEREGEQYF,TGTGCCATCAGTCTTTCGGAACGGGAAGGCGAGCAGTACTTC
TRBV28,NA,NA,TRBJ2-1,CASSWRGAYNEQFF,TGTGCCAGCAGTTGGCGGGGCGCCTACAATGAGCAGTTCTTC
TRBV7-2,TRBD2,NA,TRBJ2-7,CASSLNPTAGVGEQYF,TGTGCCAGCAGCTTAAACCCCACGGCGGGAGTTGGTGAGCAGTACTTC
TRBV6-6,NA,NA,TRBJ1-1,CASKRDGNTEAFF,TGTGCCAGCAAGAGGGACGGGAACACTGAAGCTTTCTTT
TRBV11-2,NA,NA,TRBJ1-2,CASSHHQSYGYTF,TGTGCCAGCAGCCACCACCAAAGCTATGGCTACACCTTC
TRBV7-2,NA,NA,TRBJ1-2,CASSLVGPANYGYTF,TGTGCCAGCAGCTTAGTGGGGCCAGCTAACTATGGCTACACCTTC
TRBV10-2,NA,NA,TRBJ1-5,CASSGAAGQGKNQPQHF,TGCGCCAGCAGTGGGGCCGCGGGGCAGGGCAAAAATCAGCCCCAGCATTTT
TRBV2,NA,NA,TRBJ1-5,CASSRQTSNQPQHF,TGTGCCAGCAGTAGACAGACAAGCAATCAGCCCCAGCATTTT
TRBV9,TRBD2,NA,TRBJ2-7,CASSRRERGNYEQYF,TGTGCCAGCAGCCGCAGAGAGCGGGGGAACTACGAGCAGTACTTC
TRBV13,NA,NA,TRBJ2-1,CASSSRDFIPKGYYNEQFF,TGTGCCAGCAGCTCCCGGGACTTTATCCCGAAGGGCTACTACAATGAGCAGTTCTTC
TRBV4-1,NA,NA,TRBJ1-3,CASSQVKGNTIYF,TGCGCCAGCAGCCAAGTGAAGGGAAACACCATATATTTT
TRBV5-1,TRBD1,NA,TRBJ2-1,CASSSLPGQGGNEQFF,TGCGCCAGCAGCTCCTTACCGGGACAGGGCGGCAATGAGCAGTTCTTC
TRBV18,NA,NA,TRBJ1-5,CASSLPLSNQPQHF,TGTGCCAGCTCACTCCCATTAAGCAATCAGCCCCAGCATTTT
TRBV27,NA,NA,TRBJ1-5,CASSLRPPAGALGNQPQHF,TGTGCCAGCAGTTTAAGACCCCCAGCGGGGGCCCTGGGGAATCAGCCCCAGCATTTT
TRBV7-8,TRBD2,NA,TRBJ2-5,CASSLTGVAGLETQYF,TGTGCCAGCAGCTTAACTGGGGTAGCGGGGTTAGAGACCCAGTACTTC
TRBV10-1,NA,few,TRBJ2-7,CASSESRQGDEQYF,TGCGCCAGCAGTGAGTCGCGCCAAGGGGACGAGCAGTACTTC
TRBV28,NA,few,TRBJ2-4,CASSLHPALAKNIQYF,TGTGCCAGCAGTCTACATCCTGCGTTAGCCAAAAACATTCAGTACTTC
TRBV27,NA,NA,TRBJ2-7,CASSFRNRDYEQYF,TGTGCCAGCAGTTTCCGGAACCGGGACTACGAGCAGTACTTC
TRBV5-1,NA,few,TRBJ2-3,CASSLGGPSTDTQYF,TGCGCCAGCAGCTTGGGCGGACCGAGCACAGATACGCAGTATTTT
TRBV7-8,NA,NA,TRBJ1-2,CASSSPNYGYTF,TGTGCCAGCAGCTCCCCCAACTATGGCTACACCTTC
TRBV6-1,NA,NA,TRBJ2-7,CASSQGGAPPPYEQYF,TGTGCCAGCAGTCAAGGTGGCGCTCCTCCTCCATACGAGCAGTACTTC
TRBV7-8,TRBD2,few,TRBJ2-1,CASSLARTSNEQFF,TGTGCCAGCAGCTTAGCTCGGACTAGCAATGAGCAGTTCTTC
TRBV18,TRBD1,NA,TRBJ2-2,CASSPLGQTTTGELFF,TGTGCCAGCTCACCCCTGGGACAGACAACCACCGGGGAGCTGTTTTTT
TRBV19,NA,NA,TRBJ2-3,CASSSPDGDTQYF,TGTGCCAGTAGTTCGCCGGATGGAGATACGCAGTATTTT
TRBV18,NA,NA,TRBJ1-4,CASSLKGEKLFF,TGTGCCAGCTCACTAAAGGGCGAAAAACTGTTTTTT
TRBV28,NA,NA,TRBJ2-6,CASSSTGLGANVLTF,TGTGCCAGCAGCTCGACAGGCCTGGGGGCCAACGTCCTAACTTTC
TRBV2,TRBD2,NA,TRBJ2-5,CASSEDGRAWETQYF,TGTGCCAGCAGTGAAGACGGGAGGGCCTGGGAGACCCAGTACTTC
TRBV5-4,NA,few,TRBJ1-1,CASSLGGGVNTEAFF,TGTGCCAGCAGCTTGGGAGGGGGGGTGAACACTGAAGCTTTCTTT
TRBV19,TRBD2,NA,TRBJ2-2,CASSMGGRIVTGELFF,TGTGCCAGTAGTATGGGCGGGAGGATTGTCACCGGGGAGCTGTTTTTT
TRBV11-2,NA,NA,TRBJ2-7,CASSLAQYEQYF,TGTGCCAGCAGCCTCGCACAGTACGAGCAGTACTTC
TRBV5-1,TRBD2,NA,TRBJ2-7,CASRGTSGSINEQYF,TGCGCCAGCAGGGGGACTAGCGGGAGTATCAACGAGCAGTACTTC
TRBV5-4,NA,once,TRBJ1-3,CASSFPDSAGNTIYF,TGTGCCAGCAGCTTTCCGGATTCGGCTGGAAACACCATATATTTT
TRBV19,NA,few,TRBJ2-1,CASSGLANSYNEQFF,TGTGCCAGTAGTGGATTAGCAAATTCGTACAATGAGCAGTTCTTC
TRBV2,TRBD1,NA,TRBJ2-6,CASREQGSGANVLTF,TGTGCCAGCAGGGAACAGGGGTCTGGGGCCAACGTCCTGACTTTC
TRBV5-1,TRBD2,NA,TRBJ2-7,CASSLVGGPHEQYF,TGCGCCAGCAGCTTGGTGGGAGGGCCCCACGAGCAGTACTTC
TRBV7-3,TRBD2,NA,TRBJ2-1,CASSLGTSGYNEQFF,TGTGCCAGCAGTCTCGGGACTAGCGGTTACAATGAGCAGTTCTTC
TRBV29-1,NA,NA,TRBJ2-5,CSVVLGVETQYF,TGCAGCGTTGTCTTGGGTGTGGAGACCCAGTACTTC
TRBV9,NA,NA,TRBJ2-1,CASSVGLAGWYNEQFF,TGTGCCAGCAGCGTAGGTCTCGCGGGATGGTACAATGAGCAGTTCTTC
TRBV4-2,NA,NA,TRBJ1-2,CASSNLGFGYTF,TGTGCCAGCAGCAACTTAGGGTTTGGCTACACCTTC
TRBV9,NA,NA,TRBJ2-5,CASSVFGAQETQYF,TGTGCCAGCAGCGTCTTCGGGGCCCAAGAGACCCAGTACTTC
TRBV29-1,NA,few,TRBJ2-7,CSVGPDLYEQYF,TGCAGCGTTGGCCCCGACCTCTACGAGCAGTACTTC
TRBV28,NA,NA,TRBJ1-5,CASSLSLSGNQPQHF,TGTGCCAGCAGTTTATCGCTATCAGGCAATCAGCCCCAGCATTTT
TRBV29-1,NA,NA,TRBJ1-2,CSVAPDSNYGYTF,TGCAGCGTTGCCCCCGACAGCAACTATGGCTACACCTTC
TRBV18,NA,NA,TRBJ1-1,CASSPSRDKNAFF,TGTGCCAGCTCACCAAGCCGGGACAAAAATGCTTTCTTT